A single sample gave rise to the 29 T cell receptor beta chains below, sequenced in a study of shared clonotypes between healthy human individuals (dated by TCRdb to about 2020). Libraries were made using the immunoSEQ multiplex PCR assay. TCRdb holds this immuneACCESS table with in-frame rearrangements only. Some clones are missing; in checked studies, unresolved V genes explain under half, and the rest has no known cause. This sample gives 2 million to 2.5 million clones in total; roughly 95% of them show up just once. The ten largest clones add up to roughly 0.13% of the sample. The sequenced sample consisted of naive CD4+ T cells sorted from blood. The cell subset or site label of this sample denotes: CD45RA+ positively selected. These receptors were taken from a man aged 18-30 years in good health.

The chain links TRBV30 to TRBJ2-5; 8 nucleotides match TRBD2. V dropped 2 bases and J dropped 4; count of bases not matched to a gene: 0. The CDR3 consists of 12 residues. Germline CDR1 is GTSNPN and CDR2 is SVGIG (reference sequence). Here the CDR3 reads CAWSTSGETQYF. Here the CDR3 DNA reads TGTGCCTGGAGTACTAGCGGAGAGACCCAGTACTTC.

V and J are TRBV5-1 and TRBJ2-7, with TRBD2 matching 10 bases. From germline, CDR1 is SGHRS and CDR2 YFSETQ. Trimming removed 0 bases from V and 2 bases from J; junction bases left unmatched: 5. This CDR3 region has 16 residues. DNA of the CDR3: TGCGCCAGCAGCTTGGGAGAGCGGGGGGGCCCCTACGAGCAGTACTTC. Amino acid sequence: CASSLGERGGPYEQYF.

The V gene is TRBV10-3, the J gene TRBJ2-7; 8 bases are a match to TRBD2. Germline CDR1 and CDR2: ENHRY and SYGVKD. Trimming at V came to 10 bases and at J to 0 bases, leaving 2 bases not matched to a gene. The CDR3 has 12 residues. Written as DNA, the CDR3 is TGTGCCACCGGGAGGGTCTCCTACGAGCAGTACTTC. Amino acids: CATGRVSYEQYF.

Remarks on this clone: Additional DNA sequences in this sample encode the identical CDR3. The rearrangement links TRBV28 to TRBJ2-5; 7 bases are a match to TRBD1. Germline V lookup: CDR1 MDHEN, CDR2 SYDVKM. Trimming took 9 bases from V and 3 from J; bases not matched to a gene: 4. This CDR3 contains 12 residues. The CDR3 sequence is CASLTGKETQYF. For the CDR3, the DNA is TGTGCCAGTCTGACAGGGAAAGAGACCCAGTACTTC.

As regards this clone: Other DNA sequences in this specimen translate into the identical CDR3. The chain uses TRBV4-1 and TRBJ2-5; D ambiguous. CDR3 length: 13 amino acids. Germline V gene lookup returns CDR1 MGHRA and CDR2 YSYEKL. With 5 bases removed from V and 2 bases from J, the gap between germline ends came to 9 bases. CDR3 region: CASSKGLQETQYF. The DNA of the CDR3 is TGCGCCAGCAGCAAGGGTCTACAAGAGACCCAGTACTTC.

The rearrangement links TRBV11-2 to TRBJ2-7; 9 bases agree with TRBD1. The germline gives CDR1 SGHAT, CDR2 FQNNGV. The J segment lost 5 bases and the V segment lost 1 base, leaving 3 bases of the junction unmatched. There are 14 residues in the CDR3. CDR3 nucleotides: TGTGCCAGCAGCTTAGCCGGGACAGGGCACGAGCAGTACTTC. Translation: CASSLAGTGHEQYF. The entire variable domain, with the rest obtained from reference TRBV11-2 and TRBJ2-7, is as follows: EAGVAQSPRYKIIEKRQSVAFWCNPISGHATLYWYQQILGQGPKLLIQFQNNGVVDDSQLPKDRFSAERLKGVDSTLKIQPAKLEDSAVYLCASSLAGTGHEQYFGPGTRLTVT.

This clone was found once. This sequence joins TRBV5-1 and TRBJ2-5; TRBD1 matches at 8 bases. The J segment lost 5 bases and the V segment lost 0 bases, leaving 3 bases of the junction unmatched. The CDR3 sequence is 14 residues long. Germline CDR1 and CDR2: SGHRS and YFSETQ. The CDR3 loop is CASSLDRGMETQYF. CDR3 nucleotides: TGCGCCAGCAGCTTGGACAGGGGGATGGAGACCCAGTACTTC. The whole variable domain, filled in from reference TRBV5-1 and TRBJ2-5, reads KAGVTQTPRYLIKTRGQQVTLSCSPISGHRSVSWYQQTPGQGLQFLFEYFSETQRNKGNFPGRFSGRQFSNSRSEMNVSTLELGDSALYLCASSLDRGMETQYFGPGTRLLVL.

The chain uses TRBV5-1 and TRBJ1-1; a possible D gene is TRBD1 (6 bases). This CDR3 spans 16 amino acids. The ends were cut back, 0 bases at V and 1 base at J, with 13 bases in the middle. CDR1 is SGHRS and CDR2 is YFSETQ in the germline V gene. The CDR3 is CASSLAGAGGNTEAFF. DNA for the CDR3: TGCGCCAGCAGCTTGGCAGGGGCAGGAGGGAACACTGAAGCTTTCTTT.

J is TRBJ1-4 and V is TRBV5-1; D possibly corresponds to TRBD1 (5 bases). This CDR3 has 15 residues. Germline V CDR1 and CDR2: SGHRS, YFSETQ. Trimming removed 4 bases from V and 5 bases from J, with 15 bases in between. CDR3 protein: CASSLDGTGNEKLFF. The CDR3 nucleotides read TGCGCCAGCAGCCTGGACGGGACGGGAAATGAAAAACTGTTTTTT. Full variable domain (outside the CDR3, taken from reference TRBV5-1 and TRBJ1-4): KAGVTQTPRYLIKTRGQQVTLSCSPISGHRSVSWYQQTPGQGLQFLFEYFSETQRNKGNFPGRFSGRQFSNSRSEMNVSTLELGDSALYLCASSLDGTGNEKLFFGSGTQLSVL.

This clone was recorded once. This rearrangement joins TRBV19 to TRBJ1-2; the match to TRBD1 covers 7 bases. The junction had 8 bases not matched to a gene; V was cut back by 6 bases and J by 4 bases. The CDR3 loop spans 14 amino acids. Germline CDR1 LNHDA, CDR2 SQIVND (reference sequence). This CDR3 is CASRRDSFAYGYTF. The CDR3 DNA sequence: TGTGCCAGTAGGAGGGACAGCTTCGCCTATGGCTACACCTTC.

Concerning this clone itself: Within the sample, other DNA sequences also encode this same CDR3. For the CDR3, the DNA is TGTGCCAGCAGCTTAACTAGCGGGGGCACAGATACGCAGTATTTT. Amino acid sequence: CASSLTSGGTDTQYF. The chain is built from TRBV5-4 and TRBJ2-3; 10 bases fit TRBD2. Losses at the gene ends were 2 bases for V and 1 base for J; bases not matched to a gene: 1. CDR3 length equals 15 residues. Germline values: CDR1 SGHNT, CDR2 YYREEE (reference sequence). The variable domain in full, completed from reference TRBV5-4 and TRBJ2-3, reads ETGVTQSPTHLIKTRGQQVTLRCSSQSGHNTVSWYQQALGQGPQFIFQYYREEENGRGNFPPRFSGLQFPNYSSELNVNALELDDSALYLCASSLTSGGTDTQYFGPGTRLTVL.

The CDR3 region is CASGPARQTGGELFF. The CDR3 nucleotides are TGTGCCAGCGGGCCGGCGCGACAGACCGGCGGGGAGCTGTTTTTT. The chain joins TRBV27 to TRBJ2-2; D possibly corresponds to TRBD1 (5 bases). Germline-derived CDR1 and CDR2 are MNHEY and SMNVEV (reference sequence). Trimming pared 8 bases from V and 7 bases from J, leaving 20 bases between. The CDR3 consists of 15 residues.

This chain connects TRBV30 to TRBJ2-3, with 10 bases fitting TRBD2. This CDR3 contains 16 residues. J gave up 2 bases and V 3 bases, and 8 bases lay outside the gene matches. Germline loops: CDR1 GTSNPN, CDR2 SVGIG (reference sequence). The CDR3: CAWRIPSGGVTDTQYF. CDR3 DNA sequence: TGTGCCTGGAGAATCCCCAGCGGGGGGGTCACAGATACGCAGTATTTT.

In this sample, this clone turned up once. This chain links TRBV15 with TRBJ2-7; D might be TRBD2 (5 bases). The CDR3 extends over 15 amino acids. The germline CDR1 and CDR2 sequences are LNHNV and YYDKDF (reference sequence). With 0 bases removed from V and 6 bases from J, the gap between germline ends came to 15 bases. The CDR3 sequence is CATSREKSSVAEQYF. The CDR3 DNA is TGTGCCACCAGCAGAGAGAAGAGTAGCGTTGCCGAGCAGTACTTC. The full variable domain, with the rest looked up from reference TRBV15 and TRBJ2-7, is DAMVIQNPRYQVTQFGKPVTLSCSQTLNHNVMYWYQQKSSQAPKLLFHYYDKDFNNEADTPDNFQSRRPNTSFCFLDIRSPGLGDTAMYLCATSREKSSVAEQYFGPGTRLTVT.

The chain's CDR3 is CASSLERPSTDTQYF. The CDR3 DNA follows: TGTGCCAGCAGCTTGGAACGGCCTAGCACAGATACGCAGTATTTT. The chain has TRBV5-4 and TRBJ2-3; D is unresolved. CDR1 is SGHNT and CDR2 is YYREEE in the germline V gene (reference sequence). There are 15 residues in the CDR3. V lost 0 bases, J lost 0 bases, and 8 bases lay in between.

The chain couples TRBV6-5 to TRBJ2-1; possible D gene TRBD1, 5 bases. V was trimmed by 0 bases and J by 5 bases, leaving 8 bases between them. The CDR3 runs 14 residues. Germline CDR1 is MNHEY and CDR2 is SVGAGI. This CDR3 reads CASSYSQGNNEQFF. The CDR3 DNA is TGTGCCAGCAGTTACTCCCAGGGAAACAATGAGCAGTTCTTC.

The chain couples TRBV11-2 to TRBJ1-2; the D is unclear. Germline V gene lookup returns CDR1 SGHAT and CDR2 FQNNGV. The CDR3 has 16 residues. Trimming cost V 1 base and J 2 bases, with 14 bases left between them. The CDR3 region has the DNA TGTGCCAGCAGCTTAGCCTTCCGGGGTCCCAACTATGGCTACACCTTC. Its translation is CASSLAFRGPNYGYTF.

This chain links TRBV13 with TRBJ2-2; weak D call: TRBD1 (6 bases). CDR3 size: 16 residues. The germline gives CDR1 PRHDT, CDR2 FYEKMQ (reference sequence). Trimming pared 5 bases from V and 1 base from J, leaving 14 bases between. The CDR3 region has the DNA TGTGCCAGCAGCCCCCTGACAGGCGTGAACACCGGGGAGCTGTTTTTT. As protein: CASSPLTGVNTGELFF.

As concerns this clone: The same CDR3 is also encoded by other DNA sequences in this sample. The chain is built from TRBV30 and TRBJ1-1; no clear D. Per the germline V gene, CDR1 is GTSNPN and CDR2 is SVGIG (reference sequence). CDR3 length: 12 residues. The germline V and J ends were trimmed by 3 bases and 1 base, with 6 bases remaining between them. CDR3 loop: CAWRDRNTEAFF. The CDR3 nucleotides read TGTGCCTGGAGGGATAGGAACACTGAAGCTTTCTTT.

The gene calls are TRBV6-6 and TRBJ1-4, with 8 bases aligning to TRBD1. The germline CDR1 and CDR2 sequences are MNHNY and SVGAGI (reference sequence). This CDR3 has 15 residues. V dropped 6 bases and J dropped 8; count of bases not matched to a gene: 11. The CDR3 spells CASSRPQGAGEKLFF. The CDR3 coding sequence is TGTGCCAGCAGCCGGCCTCAGGGGGCGGGCGAAAAACTGTTTTTT.

The chain links TRBV15 to TRBJ1-4; D may be TRBD1 (6 bases). Trimming took off 1 base at V and 5 bases at J, with 11 bases between the two ends. Germline V gene lookup returns CDR1 LNHNV and CDR2 YYDKDF (reference sequence). CDR3 length equals 15 residues. The CDR3 DNA reads TGTGCCACCAGCAGAGGACAGGCGAGAAATGAAAAACTGTTTTTT. Translation: CATSRGQARNEKLFF.

This clone was seen just once. The chain uses TRBV5-1 and TRBJ1-1, with TRBD1 matching 7 bases. The CDR3 spans 15 residues. V gave up 5 bases and J gave up 3 bases; unmatched junction bases: 10. Germline V gene lookup returns CDR1 SGHRS and CDR2 YFSETQ. The CDR3 spells CASSFTGATDTEAFF. The DNA of the CDR3 is TGCGCCAGCAGTTTTACAGGGGCGACGGACACTGAAGCTTTCTTT.

This clone was seen only once. The rearrangement links TRBV9 to TRBJ2-7; D is unresolved. The germline gives CDR1 SGDLS, CDR2 YYNGEE. CDR3 length: 14 amino acids. Trimming cost V 0 bases and J 2 bases, with 9 bases left between them. In DNA, the CDR3 is TGTGCCAGCAGCGTAGAAGGGTTAGCCTACGAGCAGTACTTC. Its translation is CASSVEGLAYEQYF. Looking up the rest from reference TRBV9 and TRBJ2-7 gives the full variable domain: DSGVTQTPKHLITATGQRVTLRCSPRSGDLSVYWYQQSLDQGLQFLIQYYNGEERAKGNILERFSAQQFPDLHSELNLSSLELGDSALYFCASSVEGLAYEQYFGPGTRLTVT.

The chain has TRBV4-1 and TRBJ1-2; D is perhaps TRBD1 (6 bases). The CDR3 has 14 residues. Trimming pared 6 bases from V and 8 bases from J, leaving 19 bases between. The germline V gene encodes CDR1 MGHRA and CDR2 YSYEKL. CDR3 protein: CASRHAGATEGYTF. In nucleotides, the CDR3 is TGCGCCAGCAGGCACGCGGGGGCTACGGAAGGCTACACCTTC.

In regard to this clone: This sample also contains other DNA sequences that code for the same CDR3. This rearrangement joins TRBV5-1 to TRBJ2-3; 8 nucleotides align to TRBD1. The CDR3 has 15 residues. Germline V lookup: CDR1 SGHRS, CDR2 YFSETQ. The ends lost 4 bases at V and 4 bases at J; junction bases unmatched: 8. The CDR3 here is CASSPGTGTADTQYF. CDR3 DNA: TGCGCCAGCAGCCCCGGGACAGGAACCGCAGATACGCAGTATTTT.

About this clone itself: Within the sample, other DNA sequences also encode this same CDR3. The rearrangement joins TRBV7-9 to TRBJ1-5; 10 positions agree with TRBD1. Trimming at V came to 4 bases and at J to 4 bases, leaving 1 base not matched to a gene. The CDR3 has 14 amino acids. Germline V gene lookup returns CDR1 SEHNR and CDR2 FQNEAQ (reference sequence). The CDR3 is CASSSGQGNQPQHF. The CDR3 DNA reads as TGTGCCAGCAGCTCGGGACAGGGGAATCAGCCCCAGCATTTT.

With regard to this clone: Other DNA sequences in the sample encode the same CDR3. The CDR3 is CASSRDLGETQYF. DNA of the CDR3: TGCGCCAGCAGCCGCGATCTAGGGGAGACCCAGTACTTC. The chain joins TRBV5-1 to TRBJ2-5; D unclear. The germline V and J ends were trimmed by 4 bases and 5 bases, with 12 bases remaining between them. The CDR3 loop spans 13 amino acids. Looked up from germline, CDR1 is SGHRS and CDR2 is YFSETQ.

In the case of this clone: Other nucleotide sequences in the sample specify the same CDR3. The chain combines TRBV14 with TRBJ1-4; a weak D match, TRBD1 (5 bases). The CDR3 is 15 amino acids. Trimming took off 1 base at V and 2 bases at J, with 8 bases between the two ends. Germline CDR1 reads SGHDN; CDR2 reads FVKESK. This CDR3 is CASSQVGGTNEKLFF. CDR3 in DNA: TGTGCCAGCAGCCAAGTGGGGGGGACTAATGAAAAACTGTTTTTT.

This clone was seen a single time. The rearrangement joins TRBV6-6 to TRBJ2-7; no firm D call. V was shortened by 4 bases and J by 2 bases, with 15 bases between the two germline ends. Germline V gives CDR1 MNHNY, CDR2 SVGAGI (reference sequence). CDR3 length: 15 residues. The CDR3 bases are TGTGCCAGCAGTTTCGCCGACCCGTGGGCCTACGAGCAGTACTTC. It is translated as CASSFADPWAYEQYF.